The 20 T cell receptor beta chains listed next were all sequenced from one sample in a study of control samples from healthy donors and cancer patients. Repertoires were generated with immunoSEQ multiplex PCR, while TCRdb's copy carries only in-frame clones and drops some. The repertoire consists of 150,000 to 200,000 clones, with approximately 90% occurring once and the leading ten covering around 12%. Sequencing used blood. These receptors came from a man aged 25-45 years in good health.

With regard to this clone: Different DNA sequences within this sample yield the same CDR3. This sequence joins TRBV6-1 and TRBJ2-3, with no clear D. CDR3 size: 12 residues. Germline-derived CDR1 and CDR2 are MNHNS and SASEGT. Trimming took 3 bases from V and 4 from J, leaving 5 bases between them. CDR3: CASSEGSDTQYF. As DNA, the CDR3 is TGTGCCAGCAGTGAGGGGTCAGATACGCAGTATTTT.

This chain links TRBV12-3 or TRBV12-4 with TRBJ1-3; the D is unclear. The CDR3 length is 13 residues. V lost 5 bases and J 6 bases, leaving 11 bases between the germline ends. This CDR3 is CASSLTRTNTIYF. CDR3 coding DNA: TGTGCCAGCAGTCTTACCAGGACAAACACCATATATTTT.

The rearrangement uses TRBV18 and TRBJ1-5, with D possibly being TRBD1 (5 bases). The CDR3 is 14 amino acids. V lost 6 bases, J lost 4 bases, and 13 bases lay in between. Germline V gene sequence: CDR1 KGHSH, CDR2 LQKENI. The CDR3 sequence is CASSPGPPNQPQHF. The CDR3 DNA sequence: TGTGCCAGCTCTCCGGGGCCCCCTAATCAGCCCCAGCATTTT.

V usage is TRBV25-1 and J usage is TRBJ1-6; D remains unclear. The germline V gene encodes CDR1 MGHDK and CDR2 SYGVNS. The CDR3 length is 14 residues. V lost 8 bases and J 6 bases, leaving 14 bases between the germline ends. The CDR3 sequence is CASGRSGFNSPLHF. The CDR3 bases are TGTGCCAGCGGCCGGTCCGGCTTTAATTCACCCCTCCACTTT.

The chain couples TRBV7-2 to TRBJ1-2; D ambiguous. V lost 2 bases to trimming and J lost 7 bases, with 14 bases between them. The CDR3 covers 14 residues. Germline loops: CDR1 SGHTA, CDR2 FQGNSA. In nucleotides, the CDR3 is TGTGCCAGCAGCTTACCCGGCAAGGCCTCTGGCTACACCTTC. It yields the protein CASSLPGKASGYTF.

The V call is TRBV7-9, the J call TRBJ2-5, with TRBD1 identical over 8 bases. This CDR3 spans 15 amino acids. Germline CDR1 is SEHNR and CDR2 is FQNEAQ (reference sequence). Unmatched junction bases numbered 10, after V lost 5 bases and J lost 5 bases. The CDR3 reads CASSTSGTGSETQYF. The CDR3 DNA is TGTGCCAGCAGCACCTCCGGGACAGGCAGTGAGACCCAGTACTTC.

CDR3 region: CASSLALGGADTQYF. CDR3 DNA sequence: TGTGCCAGCAGCTTAGCGCTTGGGGGGGCCGATACGCAGTATTTT. This chain joins TRBV7-2 and TRBJ2-3, with TRBD2 as a possible D gene (7 bases). V dropped 0 bases and J dropped 6 bases, with 13 bases sitting between them. The CDR3 runs to 15 residues. CDR1 SGHTA and CDR2 FQGNSA come from the germline V gene.

The V and J genes are TRBV29-1 and TRBJ2-7; TRBD1 matches at 8 bases. Germline assignment: CDR1 SQVTM and CDR2 ANQGSEA. This CDR3 is 12 amino acids long. Losses at the gene ends were 0 bases for V and 6 bases for J; bases not matched to a gene: 1. This CDR3 is CSVEEGTGEQYF. CDR3 coding DNA: TGCAGCGTTGAAGAGGGGACAGGCGAGCAGTACTTC.

The chain joins TRBV20-1 to TRBJ2-7; D may match TRBD1 or TRBD2 (5 bases each). The length of the CDR3 is 16 residues. Trimming left V 3 bases short and J 7 bases short, with 25 bases between. Germline lookup yields CDR1 DFQATT and CDR2 SNEGSKA (reference sequence). The CDR3 DNA sequence: TGCAGTGCTAGTCTCCGGGGCGGAACTCTTGTTTGGGAGCAGTACTTC. Translated: CSASLRGGTLVWEQYF.

The V call is TRBV18, the J call TRBJ1-5; D not certain. The germline CDR1 and CDR2 sequences are KGHSH and LQKENI. V was shortened by 4 bases and J by 5 bases, with 12 bases between the two germline ends. There are 14 residues in the CDR3. The CDR3 loop reads CASSQANPHQPQHF. As DNA, the CDR3 is TGTGCCAGCTCACAAGCTAACCCGCATCAGCCCCAGCATTTT. The variable domain in full, with the rest retrieved from reference TRBV18 and TRBJ1-5, is NAGVMQNPRHLVRRRGQEARLRCSPMKGHSHVYWYRQLPEEGLKFMVYLQKENIIDESGMPKERFSAEFPKEGPSILRIQQVVRGDSAAYFCASSQANPHQPQHFGDGTRLSIL.

The chain couples TRBV25-1 to TRBJ1-4; D possibly corresponds to TRBD1 (5 bases). Germline V gene sequence: CDR1 MGHDK, CDR2 SYGVNS. CDR3 size: 15 residues. V gave up 2 bases and J gave up 0 bases, with 7 bases separating them. The CDR3 bases are TGTGCCAGCAGTGAAGCGACAGCAACTAATGAAAAACTGTTTTTT. Its translation is CASSEATATNEKLFF.

This sequence joins TRBV3-1 (or the pseudogene TRBV3-2) and TRBJ2-1; D is uncertain. The CDR3 loop spans 14 amino acids. CDR1 is LGHDT, CDR2 YNNKEL, per germline (reference sequence). V lost 1 base and J lost 5, with 9 bases in between. The CDR3 here is CASSQAAVNNEQFF. As DNA, the CDR3 is TGTGCCAGCAGCCAAGCGGCGGTCAACAATGAGCAGTTCTTC.

The chain uses TRBV11-2 and TRBJ1-6; no reliable D call. CDR1 and CDR2 (germline): SGHAT, FQNNGV. This CDR3 is 16 amino acids long. Between the trimmed V and J ends, which lost 5 bases and 14 bases, there was a span of 25 bases. The CDR3 coding sequence is TGTGCCAGCAGCCCAACCTCAGGACCCCCAAGGAGGACCCTCCACTTT. Protein product: CASSPTSGPPRRTLHF.

The rearrangement joins TRBV29-1 to TRBJ2-7, with 8 bases lining up with TRBD2. Germline loops: CDR1 SQVTM, CDR2 ANQGSEA. The V gene end was trimmed by 7 bases and the J gene end by 6 bases; junction bases not matched to a gene: 5. The CDR3 has 11 amino acids. CDR3 sequence (DNA): TGCAGCGCAAGCGGGAGCACCGAGCAGTACTTC. This sequence encodes CSASGSTEQYF.

The rearrangement links TRBV6-5 to TRBJ2-2; possible D gene TRBD1, 6 bases. CDR3 length equals 14 residues. The V gene lost 7 bases and the J gene lost 0 bases, with 9 bases spanning the gap. Germline loops: CDR1 MNHEY, CDR2 SVGAGI. The DNA for the CDR3 is TGTGCCAGCACACAGGGTTCGAACACCGGGGAGCTGTTTTTT. This encodes CASTQGSNTGELFF.

The V and J genes are TRBV2 and TRBJ1-4, with D maybe TRBD1 (5 bases). V was cut by 3 bases and J by 5 bases, with 19 bases left in between. This CDR3 spans 17 amino acids. Germline values: CDR1 SNHLY, CDR2 FYNNEI. The CDR3 reads CASSDGPIGASNEKLFF. DNA for the CDR3: TGTGCCAGCAGTGACGGACCCATAGGGGCCTCAAATGAAAAACTGTTTTTT.

The chain uses TRBV24-1 and TRBJ2-6; the D gene is possibly TRBD1 (5 bases). The CDR3 consists of 13 residues. V lost 8 bases, J lost 1 base, and 5 bases lay in between. CDR1 is KGHDR and CDR2 is SFDVKD in the germline V gene. For the CDR3, the DNA is TGTGCCACCAAGGGGTCTGGGGCCAACGTCCTGACTTTC. Protein: CATKGSGANVLTF.

V gene TRBV4-1 combines with J gene TRBJ2-2; D tentatively fits TRBD1 or TRBD2 (5 bases each). V lost 4 bases and J 6 bases, leaving 21 bases between the germline ends. Per germline, CDR1 MGHRA and CDR2 YSYEKL. CDR3 size: 17 residues. The CDR3 bases are TGCGCCAGCAGCCCCCTCGTCCGGGACGAAGGTTCCGGGGAGCTGTTTTTT. Protein sequence: CASSPLVRDEGSGELFF.

This clone was recorded only once. The V call is TRBV6-2 or TRBV6-3, the J call TRBJ2-7, with 13 bases fitting TRBD2. The CDR3 runs 18 residues. J was trimmed by 7 bases and V by 5 bases; bases with no gene match: 17. Germline values: CDR1 MNHEY, CDR2 SVGEGT. CDR3 sequence reads: CASSLIKSGLAGAGEQYF. The CDR3, as DNA: TGTGCCAGCAGTCTCATTAAATCCGGACTAGCGGGAGCAGGGGAGCAGTACTTC.

Points on this clone: The identical CDR3 is also encoded by other nucleotide sequences in the sample. The chain employs TRBV9 and TRBJ2-7, with TRBD2 identical over 9 bases. Trimming cost V 0 bases and J 2 bases; bases outside gene matches: 0. Germline V CDR1 and CDR2: SGDLS, YYNGEE. This CDR3 has 14 amino acids. CDR3 sequence: CASSVGLAAYEQYF. In DNA form, the CDR3 reads TGTGCCAGCAGCGTAGGACTAGCGGCCTACGAGCAGTACTTC.